The 2 T cell receptor beta chains below were found in one sample sequenced in a study of response to subunit inactivated influenza vaccine. Each CDR3 protein gets one entry after TCRdb re-called the RT-PCR reads with MiXCR. The table shows some 200,000 distinct CDR3 sequences, with approximately 12% occurring only once. The sample was also linked to a second study, of T cells expressing NK-cell markers. That source notes: For TCR beta, cDNA was produced by 5'RACE template switching with UMIs.

The source material was CD8+ T cells sorted from PBMCs, sampled 11 to 12 days after vaccination. These receptors were obtained from a man between 50 and 59 years old who received an inactivated influenza vaccine.

V gene TRBV20-1 combines with J gene TRBJ2-1, with 10 bases that match TRBD2. Germline lookup yields CDR1 DFQATT and CDR2 SNEGSKA (reference sequence). V shed 5 bases, J shed 5 bases, and the junction held 6 bases outside the gene matches. The CDR3 length is 14 residues. The CDR3 DNA reads TGCAGTGCTTCTCGTACTAGCGGGAACAATGAGCAGTTCTTC. This gives the protein CSASRTSGNNEQFF.

This clonotype has more than one count but fewer than ten. The chain couples TRBV4-3 to TRBJ1-1, with TRBD1 as a possible D gene (5 bases). Germline lookup yields CDR1 LGHNA and CDR2 YSLEER. Trimming shortened V by 0 bases and J by 5 bases, and 10 bases separated the two germline ends. The CDR3 is made up of 14 amino acids. This CDR3 reads CASSQDVTATEAFF. The CDR3 coding sequence is TGCGCCAGCAGCCAAGATGTGACAGCTACTGAAGCTTTCTTT.